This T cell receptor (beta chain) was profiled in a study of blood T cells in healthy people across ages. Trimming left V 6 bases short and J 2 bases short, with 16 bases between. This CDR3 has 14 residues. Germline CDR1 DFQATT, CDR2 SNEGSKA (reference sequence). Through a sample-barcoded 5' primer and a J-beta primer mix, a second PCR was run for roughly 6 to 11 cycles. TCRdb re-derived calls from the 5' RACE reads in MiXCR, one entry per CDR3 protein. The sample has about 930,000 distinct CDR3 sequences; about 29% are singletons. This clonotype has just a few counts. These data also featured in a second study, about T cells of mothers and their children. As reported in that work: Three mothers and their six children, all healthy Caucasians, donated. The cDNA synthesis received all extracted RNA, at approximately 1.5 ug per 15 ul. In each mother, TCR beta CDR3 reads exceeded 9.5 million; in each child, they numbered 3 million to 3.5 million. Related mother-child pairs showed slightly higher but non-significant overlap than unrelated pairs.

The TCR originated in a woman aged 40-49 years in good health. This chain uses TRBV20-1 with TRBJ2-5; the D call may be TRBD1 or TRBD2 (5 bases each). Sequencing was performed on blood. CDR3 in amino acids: CSARRGTAQETQYF. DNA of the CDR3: TGCAGTGCCAGACGTGGGACGGCTCAAGAGACCCAGTACTTC.